Described below is a single TCR beta chain sequence and its context. The antigen is undetermined. This CDR3 contains 15 residues. The germline gives CDR1 MNHEY, CDR2 SMNVEV (reference sequence). The V and J ends lost 6 bases and 5 bases respectively, with 17 bases between them. The data are from a study of regulatory T cells in long-lasting Graves disease. Study-wide results and caveats: Limited sample numbers may have lowered accuracy.

iRepertoire HTBI primers and Arm-PCR of CDR3 regions built TCR beta libraries. In TCRdb, the multiplex PCR reads were re-called with MiXCR into one record per CDR3 protein. The data show 500,000 to 700,000 distinct CDR3 sequences, with roughly 15% seen just once and around a sixth held by the top ten. Time point defined: newly diagnosed GD, antithyroid drugs for less than 3 months. Construction of the TCR library relied on RNA isolated from PBMCs. These data are also associated with another study on T cells in Graves' hyperthyroidism and ophthalmopathy.

V gene TRBV27 combines with J gene TRBJ1-5; TRBD1 is a possible D gene (5 bases). This receptor was obtained from a woman in her thirties with Graves disease. The sample consisted of peripheral blood mononuclear cells (PBMCs), taken at new diagnosis, from a patient treated with antithyroid drugs. This CDR3 is CASSPWGGVDQPQHF. CDR3 DNA sequence: TGTGCCAGCAGCCCCTGGGGGGGGGTGGATCAGCCCCAGCATTTT.